This T cell receptor (beta chain) was retrieved from a study of T cell changes during pregnancy in multiple sclerosis. This clone was recorded many times. Method: immunoSEQ multiplex PCR; TCRdb's copy keeps in-frame clones and lacks some. The data show about 70,000 clones, 92% seen once. The clonotype was recovered from a female donor with multiple sclerosis, enrolled in a pregnancy study. This specimen was CD4+ T cells from peripheral blood mononuclear cells, taken after pregnancy.

The CDR3 DNA follows: TGTGCCAGCAGCTTAGGGGCCAGGGAAGACACTGAAGCTTTCTTT. Translating it yields CASSLGAREDTEAFF. This chain uses TRBV7-9 with TRBJ1-1, with a weak D call TRBD1 (5 bases). The CDR3 sequence is 15 residues long. From germline, CDR1 is SEHNR and CDR2 FQNEAQ (reference sequence). The V and J ends lost 1 base and 3 bases respectively, with 12 bases between them.